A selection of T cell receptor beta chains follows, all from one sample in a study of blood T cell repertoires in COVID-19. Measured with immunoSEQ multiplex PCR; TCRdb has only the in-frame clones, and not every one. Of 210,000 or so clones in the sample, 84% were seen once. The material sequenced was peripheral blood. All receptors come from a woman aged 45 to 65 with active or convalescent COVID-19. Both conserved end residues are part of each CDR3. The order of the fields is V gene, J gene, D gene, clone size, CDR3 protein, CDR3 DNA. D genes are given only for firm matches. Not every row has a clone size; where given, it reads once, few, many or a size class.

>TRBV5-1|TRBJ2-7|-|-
CASSLTGPSYEQYF
TGCGCCAGCAGCTTGACGGGTCCCTCATACGAGCAGTACTTC
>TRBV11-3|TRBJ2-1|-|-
CASSPGALRFSEQFF
TGTGCCAGCAGCCCTGGGGCCCTTAGGTTTAGTGAGCAGTTCTTC
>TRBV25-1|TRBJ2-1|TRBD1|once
CASSEGWDRHYNEQFF
TGTGCCAGCAGTGAGGGGTGGGACAGGCACTACAATGAGCAGTTCTTC
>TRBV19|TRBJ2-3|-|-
CASRTEWGTDTQYF
TGTGCCAGTAGAACAGAGTGGGGCACAGATACGCAGTATTTT
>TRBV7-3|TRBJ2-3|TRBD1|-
CASSLTPGQGPDTQYF
TGTGCCAGCAGCTTAACGCCGGGACAGGGTCCAGATACGCAGTATTTT
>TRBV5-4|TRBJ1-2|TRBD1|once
CASSLDPRTGGGYTF
TGTGCCAGCAGCTTGGATCCCAGGACAGGGGGCGGCTACACCTTC
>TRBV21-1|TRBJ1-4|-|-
CASSKSSGGRGPPTNEKLFF
TGTGCCAGCAGCAAGTCGTCAGGGGGGCGGGGTCCCCCAACTAATGAAAAACTGTTTTTT
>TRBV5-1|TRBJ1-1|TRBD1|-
CASSLSTGGETEAFF
TGCGCCAGCAGTTTATCCACAGGGGGGGAGACTGAAGCTTTCTTT
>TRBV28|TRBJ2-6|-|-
CASRGQLGANVLTF
TGTGCCAGCAGGGGGCAGTTGGGGGCCAACGTCCTGACTTTC
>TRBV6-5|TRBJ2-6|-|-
CASSRQSSGANVLTF
TGTGCCAGCAGTCGACAGAGCTCTGGGGCCAACGTCCTGACTTTC
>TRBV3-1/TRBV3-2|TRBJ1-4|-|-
CASTSWPSGPFEKLFF
TGTGCCAGCACCTCTTGGCCCAGCGGTCCTTTTGAAAAACTGTTTTTT
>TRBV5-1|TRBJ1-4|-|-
CASSLDSSTNEKLFF
TGCGCCAGCAGCTTGGACAGCTCAACTAATGAAAAACTGTTTTTT
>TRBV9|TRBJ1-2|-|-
CASSAPDRNYGYTF
TGTGCCAGCAGCGCCCCCGACAGGAACTATGGCTACACCTTC
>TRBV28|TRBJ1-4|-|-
CASSSLRAGGKLFF
TGTGCCAGCAGTAGTTTGCGGGCCGGGGGAAAACTGTTTTTT
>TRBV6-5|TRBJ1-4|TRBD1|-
CASSTTGLRDEKLFF
TGTGCCAGCAGTACGACAGGGCTGAGGGATGAAAAACTGTTTTTT
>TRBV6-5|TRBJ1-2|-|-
CASSYTPEGTYGYTF
TGTGCCAGCAGTTACACTCCCGAGGGGACATATGGCTACACCTTC
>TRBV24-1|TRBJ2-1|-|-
CATSDLGAGSSYNEQFF
TGTGCCACCAGTGATTTGGGGGCCGGCAGCTCCTACAATGAGCAGTTCTTC
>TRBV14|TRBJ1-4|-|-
CASSQFYREEKLFF
TGTGCCAGCAGCCAATTCTACAGGGAGGAAAAACTGTTTTTT
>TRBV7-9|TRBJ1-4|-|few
CASSFGGINEKLFF
TGTGCCAGCAGCTTTGGGGGCATAAATGAAAAACTGTTTTTT
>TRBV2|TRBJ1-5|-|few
CASSEFRGAKQPQHF
TGTGCCAGCAGTGAGTTTCGGGGGGCCAAGCAGCCCCAGCATTTT
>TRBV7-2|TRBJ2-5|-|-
CASSSRSQGETQYF
TGTGCCAGCAGCTCCAGATCCCAGGGAGAGACCCAGTACTTC
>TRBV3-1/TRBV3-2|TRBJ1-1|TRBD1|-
CASSHKTGGGYTEAFF
TGTGCCAGCAGCCACAAAACAGGGGGCGGGTACACTGAAGCTTTCTTT